This T cell receptor (beta chain) was sequenced during a study of blood T cell repertoires in COVID-19. Germline V CDR1 and CDR2: SGHRS, YFSETQ. V shed 4 bases and J shed 2 bases, with 12 bases lying between them. The CDR3 consists of 14 residues. The age range of participants was roughly 18 to 90 years, with residence in about two dozen US areas. Some clones are missing from TCRdb's copy, which holds only in-frame ones; the method was immunoSEQ multiplex PCR. In the table there are about 390,000 clones, approximately 87% of which are singletons. The sequenced material came from PBMCs or T cells enriched from blood (not recorded which). This sequence originates from a woman aged 45-59 years who had recovered from COVID-19. The chain carries TRBV5-1 and TRBJ1-1; tentative D call: TRBD1 (6 bases). The CDR3 nucleotides read TGCGCCAGCAGCCCGAGACAGGATAACACTGAAGCTTTCTTT. Its translation is CASSPRQDNTEAFF.